This T cell receptor (beta chain) originates from a study of molecular identifiers for immune sequencing clone quantification. TCRdb recomputed calls from the PCR reads with MiXCR, one row per CDR3 protein. The sample shows tens of thousands of distinct CDR3 sequences, 17% of them seen only once. Germline V lookup: CDR1 MDHEN, CDR2 SYDVKM. V lost 3 bases and J 2 bases, leaving 11 bases between the germline ends. The CDR3 runs to 14 residues. This clonotype was counted at least ten times. The rearrangement joins TRBV28 to TRBJ2-7; maybe TRBD2 (5 bases). The origin of this receptor is a human donor in good health. Some libraries in this study had Jurkat cell RNA spiked in. The sequencing sample was made of naive CD8+ T cells from blood, with Jurkat cell RNA spiked in. The subset here: FACS-sorted CD8+CD4-CCR7+CD45RA+ naive T cells. The CDR3 DNA is TGTGCCAGCAGTTTTCGGGATTGGCCCTACGAGCAGTACTTC. Its translation is CASSFRDWPYEQYF.